This T cell receptor (beta chain) was identified in a study of persistence of HIV-infected CD4 T cells. In the study overall: A median of approximately eight years of suppressive ART preceded sampling. Up to roughly 200 mL blood was drawn at multiple time points; a couple of donors had single-time leukapheresis.

Only one count was recorded for this clone. The antigen is not known. Study observations and caveats: CMV- and Gag-responding cells had lower TCRbeta richness than CD3/CD28-responding cells.

Cells were stimulated nonspecifically with anti-CD3/anti-CD28 magnetic beads. Sorting of responding CD4+ T cells relied on upregulated CD40 ligand together with CD69. Donors had CD4+ T cell counts above 400 cells/uL and were CMV-seropositive. The CDR3 runs to 14 residues. From germline, CDR1 is ENHRY and CDR2 SYGVKD. The V and J ends lost 6 bases and 3 bases respectively, with 12 bases between them. Sequencing used immunoSEQ version 4 in survey mode. Clones were read by immunoSEQ multiplex PCR, and TCRdb kept only the in-frame ones, dropping some. Here the sample spans 43,000 or so clones, roughly 90% being singletons.

The chain is built from TRBV10-3 and TRBJ1-5; possibly TRBD1 for D (5 bases). The clonotype comes from an adult man with HIV who was CMV-seropositive. The sample in question was CD4+ T cells sorted from PBMCs after approximately 20-hour stimulation, obtained from a patient who received antiretroviral therapy. DNA for the CDR3: TGTGCCATCAGCTCCACAGGTCCCAATCAGCCCCAGCATTTT. It is translated as CAISSTGPNQPQHF.